The clone carrying this TCR beta chain appeared a few times. No antigen is known for it. TCR sequencing used cDNA made by reverse transcription of extracted RNA. Here immunoSEQ multiplex PCR was the method, and the copy in TCRdb shows in-frame clones only, minus some. The sample consists of over 50,000 clones, about half of them appearing once. The data were taken from a study of CD8+ T cells in alopecia areata. Study context: In an open-label trial, patients got 5 to 10 mg tofacitinib twice daily. The duration of tofacitinib was 6 to 18 months, with 6 months off drug afterward. Findings and limits, study-wide: Lesional scalp exceeded normal scalp in clonality, especially in alopecia totalis/universalis. Sharing of TCRs across patients appeared less clear than in mice, possibly for HLA-related reasons.

CDR1 is MNHEY and CDR2 is SMNVEV in the germline V gene (reference sequence). The CDR3 is 17 amino acids. The junction had 15 bases not matched to a gene; V was cut back by 6 bases and J by 7 bases. This receptor was taken from a human donor with alopecia areata. The sequencing used CD8+ T cells sorted from blood, collected at week 0. The chain combines TRBV27 with TRBJ2-1; 10 bases fit TRBD2. The CDR3 DNA reads TGTGCCAGCAGATCCAGAGGGGGGCTAGCGGGAGATAATGAGCAGTTCTTC. Translated, it gives CASRSRGGLAGDNEQFF.